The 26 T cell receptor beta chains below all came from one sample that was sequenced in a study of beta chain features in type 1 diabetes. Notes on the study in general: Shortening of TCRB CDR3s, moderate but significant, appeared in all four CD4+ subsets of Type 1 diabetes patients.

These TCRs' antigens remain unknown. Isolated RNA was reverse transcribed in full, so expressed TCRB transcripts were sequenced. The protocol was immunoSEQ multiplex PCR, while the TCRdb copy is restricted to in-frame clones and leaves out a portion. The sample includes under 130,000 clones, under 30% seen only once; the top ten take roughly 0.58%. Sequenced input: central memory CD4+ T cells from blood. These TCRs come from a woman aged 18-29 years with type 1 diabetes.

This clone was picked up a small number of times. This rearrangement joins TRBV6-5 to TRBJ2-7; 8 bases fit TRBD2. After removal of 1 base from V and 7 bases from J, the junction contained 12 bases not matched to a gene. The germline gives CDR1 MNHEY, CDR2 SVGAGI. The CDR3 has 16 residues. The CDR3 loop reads CASSYYSGTSTKEQYF. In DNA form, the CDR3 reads TGTGCCAGCAGTTACTATAGCGGGACCTCTACGAAGGAGCAGTACTTC.

The CDR3, as DNA: TGTGCCAGCAGCTTCGGTCGGACTAGCGGGAGTGGTGAGCAGTTCTTC. Protein: CASSFGRTSGSGEQFF. This chain connects TRBV7-9 to TRBJ2-1; 13 bases agree with TRBD2. Unmatched junction bases numbered 8, after V lost 3 bases and J lost 9 bases. Germline V CDR1 and CDR2: SEHNR, FQNEAQ (reference sequence). The CDR3 sequence is 16 residues long.

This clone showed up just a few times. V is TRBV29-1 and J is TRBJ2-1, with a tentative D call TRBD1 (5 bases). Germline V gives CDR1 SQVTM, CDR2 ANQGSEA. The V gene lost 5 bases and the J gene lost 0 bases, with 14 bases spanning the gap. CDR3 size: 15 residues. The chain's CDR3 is CSVTGGRSSYNEQFF. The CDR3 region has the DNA TGCAGCGTTACAGGCGGACGCAGCTCCTACAATGAGCAGTTCTTC.

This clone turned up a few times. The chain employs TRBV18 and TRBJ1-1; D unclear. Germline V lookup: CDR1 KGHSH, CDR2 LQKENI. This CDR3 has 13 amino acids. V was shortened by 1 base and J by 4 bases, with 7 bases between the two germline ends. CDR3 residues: CASSPRESTEAFF. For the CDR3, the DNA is TGTGCCAGCTCACCACGGGAGAGCACTGAAGCTTTCTTT.

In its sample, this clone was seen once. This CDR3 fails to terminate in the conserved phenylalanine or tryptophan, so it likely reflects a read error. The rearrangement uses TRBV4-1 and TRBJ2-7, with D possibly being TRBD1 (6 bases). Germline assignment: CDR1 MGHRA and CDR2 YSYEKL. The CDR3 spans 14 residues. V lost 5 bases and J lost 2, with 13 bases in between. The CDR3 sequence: CASSNRAPAYEQYL. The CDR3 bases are TGCGCCAGCAGCAACAGGGCCCCAGCCTACGAGCAGTACCTC.

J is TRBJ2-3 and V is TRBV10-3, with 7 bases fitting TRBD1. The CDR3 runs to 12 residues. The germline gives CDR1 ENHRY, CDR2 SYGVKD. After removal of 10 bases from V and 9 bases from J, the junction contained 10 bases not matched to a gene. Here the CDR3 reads CATGTAGGTQYF. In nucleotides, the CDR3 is TGTGCCACCGGGACAGCCGGAGGAACGCAGTATTTT.

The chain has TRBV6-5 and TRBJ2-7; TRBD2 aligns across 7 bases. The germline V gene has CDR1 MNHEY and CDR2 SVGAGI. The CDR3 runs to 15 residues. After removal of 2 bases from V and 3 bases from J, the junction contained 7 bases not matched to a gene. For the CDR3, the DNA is TGTGCCAGCAGTTACAAGGCTAGCGGCCTCTACGAGCAGTACGTC. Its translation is CASSYKASGLYEQYV.

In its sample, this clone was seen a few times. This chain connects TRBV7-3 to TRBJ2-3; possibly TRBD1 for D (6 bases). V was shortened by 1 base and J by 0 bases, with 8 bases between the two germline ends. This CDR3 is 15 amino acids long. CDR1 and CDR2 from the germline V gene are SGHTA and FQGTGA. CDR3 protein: CASSLMGHSTDTQYF. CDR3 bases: TGTGCCAGCAGCTTAATGGGACATAGCACAGATACGCAGTATTTT.

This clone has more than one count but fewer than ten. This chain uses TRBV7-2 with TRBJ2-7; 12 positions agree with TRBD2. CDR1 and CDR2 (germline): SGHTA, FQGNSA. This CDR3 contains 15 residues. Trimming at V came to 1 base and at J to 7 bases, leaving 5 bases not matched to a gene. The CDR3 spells CASSLVASGRVEQYF. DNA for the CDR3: TGTGCCAGCAGCTTAGTGGCTAGCGGGAGGGTTGAGCAGTACTTC.

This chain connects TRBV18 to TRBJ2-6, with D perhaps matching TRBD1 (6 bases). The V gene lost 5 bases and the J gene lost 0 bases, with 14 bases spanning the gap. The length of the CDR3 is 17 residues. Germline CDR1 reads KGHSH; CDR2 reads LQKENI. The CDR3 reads CASSGTQGYSGANVLTF. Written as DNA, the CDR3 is TGTGCCAGCTCAGGTACACAGGGTTACTCTGGGGCCAACGTCCTGACTTTC.

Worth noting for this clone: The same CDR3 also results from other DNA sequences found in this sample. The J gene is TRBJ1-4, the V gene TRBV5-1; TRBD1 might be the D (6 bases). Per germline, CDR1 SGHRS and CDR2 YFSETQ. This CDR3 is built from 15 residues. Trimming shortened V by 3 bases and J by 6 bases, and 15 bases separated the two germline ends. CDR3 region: CASSSGQGHDEKLFF. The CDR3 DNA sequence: TGCGCCAGCAGCTCCGGTCAGGGGCACGATGAAAAACTGTTTTTT.

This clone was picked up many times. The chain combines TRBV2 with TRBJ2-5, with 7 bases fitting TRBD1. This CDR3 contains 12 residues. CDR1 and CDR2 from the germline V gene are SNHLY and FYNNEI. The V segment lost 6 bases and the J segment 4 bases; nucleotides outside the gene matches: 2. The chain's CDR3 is CASSNRGETQYF. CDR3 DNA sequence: TGTGCCAGCAGCAACAGGGGAGAGACCCAGTACTTC.

CDR3 amino acids: CASSTTPTGARGTIYF. The CDR3 DNA follows: TGTGCCAGCAGCACGACCCCGACAGGAGCTCGGGGCACCATATATTTT. V usage is TRBV11-2 and J usage is TRBJ1-3, with TRBD1 as a possible D gene (6 bases). This CDR3 spans 16 amino acids. CDR1 is SGHAT and CDR2 is FQNNGV in the germline V gene. With 5 bases removed from V and 9 bases from J, the gap between germline ends came to 23 bases. The whole variable domain, remainder taken from reference TRBV11-2 and TRBJ1-3, is EAGVAQSPRYKIIEKRQSVAFWCNPISGHATLYWYQQILGQGPKLLIQFQNNGVVDDSQLPKDRFSAERLKGVDSTLKIQPAKLEDSAVYLCASSTTPTGARGTIYFGEGSWLTVV.

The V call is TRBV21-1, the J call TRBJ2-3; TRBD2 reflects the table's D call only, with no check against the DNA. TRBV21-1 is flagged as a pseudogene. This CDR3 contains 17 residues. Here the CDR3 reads CASSKARRITETDTQYF. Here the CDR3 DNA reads TGTGCCAGCAGCAAAGCTAGGAGAATTACCGAGACAGATACGCAGTATTTT.

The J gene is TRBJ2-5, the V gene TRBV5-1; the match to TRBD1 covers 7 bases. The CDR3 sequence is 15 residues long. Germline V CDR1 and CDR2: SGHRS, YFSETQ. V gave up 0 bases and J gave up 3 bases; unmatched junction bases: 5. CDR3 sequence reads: CASSLAGTVKETQYF. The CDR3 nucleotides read TGCGCCAGCAGCTTGGCCGGGACAGTTAAAGAGACCCAGTACTTC.

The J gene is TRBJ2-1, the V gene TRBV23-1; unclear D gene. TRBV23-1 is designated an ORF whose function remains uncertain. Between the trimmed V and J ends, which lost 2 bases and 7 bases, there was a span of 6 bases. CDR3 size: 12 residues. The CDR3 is CASSQPTNEQFF. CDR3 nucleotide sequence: TGCGCCAGCAGTCAACCGACAAATGAGCAGTTCTTC.

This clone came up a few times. Here the CDR3 DNA reads TGTGCCAGCAGCCGGACCGGGGGATTGGACGAGCAGTACGTC. It codes for CASSRTGGLDEQYV. The rearrangement uses TRBV5-4 and TRBJ2-7, with D tentatively TRBD2 (6 bases). The CDR3 length is 14 residues. CDR1 and CDR2 from the germline V gene are SGHNT and YYREEE (reference sequence). V gave up 4 bases and J gave up 5 bases, with 16 bases separating them.

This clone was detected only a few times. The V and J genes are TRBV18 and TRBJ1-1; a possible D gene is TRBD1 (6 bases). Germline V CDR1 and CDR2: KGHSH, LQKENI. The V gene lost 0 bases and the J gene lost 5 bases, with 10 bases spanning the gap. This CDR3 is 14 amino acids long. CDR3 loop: CASSPPGARTEAFF. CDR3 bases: TGTGCCAGCTCACCACCGGGGGCAAGGACTGAAGCTTTCTTT.

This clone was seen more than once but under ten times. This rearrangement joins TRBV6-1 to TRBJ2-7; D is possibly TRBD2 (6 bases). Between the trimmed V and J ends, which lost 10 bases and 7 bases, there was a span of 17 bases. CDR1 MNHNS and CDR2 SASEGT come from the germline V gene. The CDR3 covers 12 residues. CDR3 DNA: TGTGCCACCGCCGGCCCGGGGAGGGAGCAGTACTTC. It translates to CATAGPGREQYF.

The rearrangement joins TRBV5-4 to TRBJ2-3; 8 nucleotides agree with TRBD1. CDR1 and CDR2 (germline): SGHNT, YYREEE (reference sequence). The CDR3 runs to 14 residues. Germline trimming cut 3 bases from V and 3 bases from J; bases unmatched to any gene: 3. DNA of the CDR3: TGTGCCAGCAGCTCTGGACAGGGTACAGATACGCAGTATTTT. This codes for CASSSGQGTDTQYF.

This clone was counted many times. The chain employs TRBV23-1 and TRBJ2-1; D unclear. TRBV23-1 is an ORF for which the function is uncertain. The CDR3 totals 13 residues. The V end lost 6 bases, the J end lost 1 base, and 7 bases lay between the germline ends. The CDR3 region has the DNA TGCGCCAGCAGAATTCGTTCCTACAATGAGCAGTTCTTC. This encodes CASRIRSYNEQFF.

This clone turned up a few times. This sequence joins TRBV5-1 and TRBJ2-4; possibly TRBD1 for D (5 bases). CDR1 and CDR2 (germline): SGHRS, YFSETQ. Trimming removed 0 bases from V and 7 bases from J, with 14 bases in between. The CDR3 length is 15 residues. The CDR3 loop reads CASSLVAGPGNIQYF. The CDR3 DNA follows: TGCGCCAGCAGCTTGGTGGCAGGACCAGGGAACATTCAGTACTTC.

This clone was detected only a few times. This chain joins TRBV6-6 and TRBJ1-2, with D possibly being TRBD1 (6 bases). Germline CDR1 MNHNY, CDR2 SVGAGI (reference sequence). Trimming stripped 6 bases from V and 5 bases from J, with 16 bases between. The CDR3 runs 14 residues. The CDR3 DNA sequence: TGTGCCAGCAGCCTCGAAACAGGGCGGTATGGCTACACCTTC. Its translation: CASSLETGRYGYTF.

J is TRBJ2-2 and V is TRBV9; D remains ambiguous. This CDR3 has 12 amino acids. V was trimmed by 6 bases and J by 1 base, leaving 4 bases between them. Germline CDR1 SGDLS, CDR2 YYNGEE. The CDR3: CASNKNTGELFF. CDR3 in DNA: TGTGCCAGCAACAAGAACACCGGGGAGCTGTTTTTT.

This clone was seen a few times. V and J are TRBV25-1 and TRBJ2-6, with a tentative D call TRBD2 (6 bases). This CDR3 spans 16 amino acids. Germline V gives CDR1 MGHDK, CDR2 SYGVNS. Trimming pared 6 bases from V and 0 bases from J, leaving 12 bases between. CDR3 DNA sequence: TGTGCCAGCAGGGACGGGGGAACCTCTGGGGCCAACGTCCTGACTTTC. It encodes CASRDGGTSGANVLTF.

CDR3 coding DNA: TGTGCCAGCAGCTTAGCTGGTAGCGGATCCTACGAGCAGTACTTC. Amino acid sequence: CASSLAGSGSYEQYF. This chain links TRBV11-2 with TRBJ2-7; the D gene is possibly TRBD2 (6 bases). The V end was cut by 1 base, the J end by 1 base, with 11 bases between. This CDR3 region has 15 residues. Germline V lookup: CDR1 SGHAT, CDR2 FQNNGV.